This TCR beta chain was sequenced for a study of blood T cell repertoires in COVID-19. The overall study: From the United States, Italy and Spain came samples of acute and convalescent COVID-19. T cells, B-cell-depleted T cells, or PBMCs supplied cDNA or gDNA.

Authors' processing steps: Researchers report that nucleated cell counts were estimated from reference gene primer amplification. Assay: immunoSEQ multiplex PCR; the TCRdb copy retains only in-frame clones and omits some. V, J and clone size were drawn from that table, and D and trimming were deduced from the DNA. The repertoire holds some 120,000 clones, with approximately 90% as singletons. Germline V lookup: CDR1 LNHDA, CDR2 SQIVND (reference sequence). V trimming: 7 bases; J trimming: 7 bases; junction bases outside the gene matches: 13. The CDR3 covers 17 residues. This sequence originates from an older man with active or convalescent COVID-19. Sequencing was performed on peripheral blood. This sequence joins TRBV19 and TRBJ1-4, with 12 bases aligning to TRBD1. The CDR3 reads CASTSGQGARLSEKLFF. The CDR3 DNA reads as TGTGCCAGTACCTCGGGACAGGGGGCGCGACTGAGTGAAAAACTGTTTTTT.